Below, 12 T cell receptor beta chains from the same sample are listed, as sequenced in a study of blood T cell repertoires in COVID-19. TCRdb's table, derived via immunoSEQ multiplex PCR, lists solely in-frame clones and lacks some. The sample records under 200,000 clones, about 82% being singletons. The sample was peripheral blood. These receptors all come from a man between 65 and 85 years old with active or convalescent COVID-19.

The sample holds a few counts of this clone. In DNA, the CDR3 is TGTGCCTGGATAGGGGACAGGATGATGCCGGGAACTGAAGCTTTCTTT. Translated, it gives CAWIGDRMMPGTEAFF. This chain links TRBV30 with TRBJ1-1, with 8 bases aligning to TRBD1. After removal of 4 bases from V and 5 bases from J, the junction contained 15 bases not matched to a gene. Per germline, CDR1 GTSNPN and CDR2 SVGIG (reference sequence). The CDR3 is made up of 16 amino acids.

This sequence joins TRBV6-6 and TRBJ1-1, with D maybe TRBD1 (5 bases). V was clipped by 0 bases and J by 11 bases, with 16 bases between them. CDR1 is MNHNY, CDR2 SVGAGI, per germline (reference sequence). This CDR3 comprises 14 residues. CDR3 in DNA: TGTGCCAGCAGTTACTCTACGTTGGGGGGGTTTGCTTTCTTT. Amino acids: CASSYSTLGGFAFF.

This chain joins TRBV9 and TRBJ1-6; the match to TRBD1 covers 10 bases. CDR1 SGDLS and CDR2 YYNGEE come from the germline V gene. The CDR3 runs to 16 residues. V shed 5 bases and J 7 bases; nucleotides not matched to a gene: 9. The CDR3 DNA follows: TGTGCCAGCAGGGACACCGGGACAGGGGAAAATTCACCCCTCCACTTT. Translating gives CASRDTGTGENSPLHF.

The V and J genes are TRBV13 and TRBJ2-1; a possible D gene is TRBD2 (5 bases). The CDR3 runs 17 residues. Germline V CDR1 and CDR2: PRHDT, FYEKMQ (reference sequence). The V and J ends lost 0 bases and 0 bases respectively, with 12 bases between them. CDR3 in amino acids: CASSLGSGRSSYNEQFF. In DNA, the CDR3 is TGTGCCAGCAGCTTAGGCAGCGGACGGAGCTCCTACAATGAGCAGTTCTTC.

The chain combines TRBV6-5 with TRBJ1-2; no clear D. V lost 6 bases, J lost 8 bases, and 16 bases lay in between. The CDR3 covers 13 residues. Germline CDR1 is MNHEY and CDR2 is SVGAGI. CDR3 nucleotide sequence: TGTGCCAGCAGCGTTAGGCCGGGAGACGGCTACACCTTC. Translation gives CASSVRPGDGYTF.

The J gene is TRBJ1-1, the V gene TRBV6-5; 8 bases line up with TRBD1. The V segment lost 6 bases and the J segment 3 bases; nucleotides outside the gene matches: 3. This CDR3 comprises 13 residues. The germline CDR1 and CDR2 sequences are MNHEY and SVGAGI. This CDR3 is CASRATGDTEAFF. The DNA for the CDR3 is TGTGCCAGCAGGGCGACAGGGGACACTGAAGCTTTCTTT.

The CDR3 spells CASSPFTAYNEQFF. As DNA, the CDR3 is TGTGCCAGCAGTCCCTTTACGGCCTACAATGAGCAGTTCTTC. The chain is built from TRBV7-6 and TRBJ2-1; D gene ambiguous. CDR1 and CDR2 (germline): SGHVS, FNYEAQ. There are 14 residues in the CDR3. V shed 6 bases and J shed 2 bases, with 11 bases lying between them.

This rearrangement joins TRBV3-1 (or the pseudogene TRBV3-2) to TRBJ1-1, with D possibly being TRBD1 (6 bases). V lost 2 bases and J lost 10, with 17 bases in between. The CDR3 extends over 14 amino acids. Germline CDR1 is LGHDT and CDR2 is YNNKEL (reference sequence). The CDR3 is CASSQQRGARVAFF. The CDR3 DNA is TGTGCCAGCAGCCAACAACGGGGGGCCAGGGTAGCTTTCTTT.

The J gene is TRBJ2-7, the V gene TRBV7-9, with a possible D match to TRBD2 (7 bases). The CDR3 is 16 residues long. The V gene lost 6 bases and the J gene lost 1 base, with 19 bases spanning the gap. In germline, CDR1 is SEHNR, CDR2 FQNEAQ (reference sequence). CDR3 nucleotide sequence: TGTGCCAGCAGTGCCAGGAGGACAGCGGGATCCTACGAGCAGTACTTC. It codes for CASSARRTAGSYEQYF.

The CDR3 is CASSNTIAGGQNEQFF. The CDR3 DNA is TGTGCCAGCAGTAATACCATAGCGGGAGGGCAGAATGAGCAGTTCTTC. This chain uses TRBV6-2 or TRBV6-3 with TRBJ2-1; the match to TRBD2 covers 11 bases. Germline assignment: CDR1 MNHEY and CDR2 SVGEGT. The CDR3 contains 16 residues. V shed 5 bases, J shed 7 bases, and the junction held 10 bases outside the gene matches.

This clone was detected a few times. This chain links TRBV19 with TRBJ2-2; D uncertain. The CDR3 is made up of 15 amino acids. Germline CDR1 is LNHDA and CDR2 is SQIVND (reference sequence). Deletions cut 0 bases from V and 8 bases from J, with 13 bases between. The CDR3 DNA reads TGTGCCAGTAGTATAGATCGAGTCCTAATGGGGGAGCTGTTTTTT. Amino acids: CASSIDRVLMGELFF.

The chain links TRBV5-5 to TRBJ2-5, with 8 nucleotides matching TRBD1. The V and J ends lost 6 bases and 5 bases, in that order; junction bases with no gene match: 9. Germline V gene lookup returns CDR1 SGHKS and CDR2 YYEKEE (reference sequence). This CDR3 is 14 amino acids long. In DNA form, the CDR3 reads TGTGCCAGCATACAAGGAACAGGGGGGGAGACCCAGTACTTC. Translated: CASIQGTGGETQYF.